These T cell receptor beta chains were read from a single sample in a study of blood T cell repertoires in COVID-19. Assay: immunoSEQ multiplex PCR; the TCRdb copy retains only in-frame clones and omits some. The data show some 48,000 clones, about four fifths seen once. Sample: peripheral blood. The receptors stem from a man in his forties or fifties with acute or convalescent COVID-19. Both conserved end residues are part of each CDR3. D genes are given only for firm matches. Not all rows give a size; the values are once, few, many and, for expanded clones, a class.

clone size | J gene | D gene | V gene | CDR3 DNA | CDR3 protein
NA | TRBJ2-7 | TRBD1 | TRBV27 | TGTGCCAGCAGCCTGGGACAGGGGGGCGAGCAGTACTTC | CASSLGQGGEQYF
NA | TRBJ1-2 | TRBD1 | TRBV29-1 | TGCAGCGTTGAAGAGGGGACAGGGGGCTGGGGCTACACCTTC | CSVEEGTGGWGYTF
NA | TRBJ2-2 | TRBD1 | TRBV6-5 | TGTGCCAGCAGTTACGGGACAGGGAACGGGGAGCTGTTTTTT | CASSYGTGNGELFF
NA | TRBJ2-3 | NA | TRBV6-5 | TGTGCCAGCAAAGTAGGGGAAGATACGCAGTATTTT | CASKVGEDTQYF
NA | TRBJ1-4 | NA | TRBV12-2 | TGTGCAAGTCGGAAGCGGGGGGTGGGAGAAAAACTGTTTTTT | CASRKRGVGEKLFF
NA | TRBJ1-2 | NA | TRBV6-5 | TGTGCCAGCACCAACCCGCCCAGTGGCTACACCTTC | CASTNPPSGYTF
NA | TRBJ2-6 | NA | TRBV5-1 | TGCGCCAGCAGCCTGGACAGTAACTCTGGGGCCAACGTCCTGACTTTC | CASSLDSNSGANVLTF
NA | TRBJ1-2 | TRBD1 | TRBV6-5 | TGTGCCATCCGGGACAGGGCTATCGGCTACACCTTC | CAIRDRAIGYTF
NA | TRBJ1-2 | TRBD1 | TRBV7-9 | TGTGCCAGCAGACCGGACAGGGGGCTTGGTGGCTACACCTTC | CASRPDRGLGGYTF
medium-sized | TRBJ2-3 | TRBD2 | TRBV5-6 | TGTGCCAGCAGTGGCCACGGGGGGTTGACAGATACGCAGTATTTT | CASSGHGGLTDTQYF
NA | TRBJ1-2 | NA | TRBV27 | TGTGCCAGCAGTCCACAGCGGGCAGGCAACTATGGCTACACCTTC | CASSPQRAGNYGYTF
NA | TRBJ2-1 | TRBD2 | TRBV24-1 | TGTGCCACCAGCGGGGAGGCGGGGGGGCCCTACAATGAGCAGTTCTTC | CATSGEAGGPYNEQFF
once | TRBJ1-2 | NA | TRBV5-5 | TGTGCCAGCAGTCCGAGCGGGGGGTCCAACTATGGCTACACCTTC | CASSPSGGSNYGYTF
NA | TRBJ2-1 | TRBD2 | TRBV6-5 | TGTGCCAGCAGTTCCACGTCCGGGACTAATAATAATGAGCAGTTCTTC | CASSSTSGTNNNEQFF
NA | TRBJ2-5 | TRBD1 | TRBV27 | TGTGCCAGCAGTTTGGGGACAGGGGGCCCCCAAGAGACCCAGTACTTC | CASSLGTGGPQETQYF
NA | TRBJ1-2 | TRBD1 | TRBV11-2 | TGTGCCAGCAGCTCCCTCGGGGGGAGGACAGGGGGATATGGCTACACCTTC | CASSSLGGRTGGYGYTF
NA | TRBJ2-7 | TRBD1 | TRBV27 | TGTGCCAGCAGTTTATACGGGACAGGCTACGAGCAGTACTTC | CASSLYGTGYEQYF
once | TRBJ1-3 | NA | TRBV6-1 | TGTGCCAGCAGTGAAGGACGGGAACGAGGAAACACCATATATTTT | CASSEGRERGNTIYF
NA | TRBJ2-2 | TRBD2 | TRBV9 | TGTGCCAGCAGCTCCGGGACTAGCGGGGGACCAAACACCGGGGAGCTGTTTTTT | CASSSGTSGGPNTGELFF
few | TRBJ2-7 | NA | TRBV2 | TGTGCCAGCACCACACTAGCTCCGCAGTACTTC | CASTTLAPQYF
NA | TRBJ1-6 | NA | TRBV5-1 | TGCGCCAGCAGCTTGGACAGAAATAATTCACCCCTCCACTTT | CASSLDRNNSPLHF
NA | TRBJ2-5 | NA | TRBV28 | TGTGCCAGCAGTTTATCCAGGGGCCAAGAGACCCAGTACTTC | CASSLSRGQETQYF
NA | TRBJ2-3 | TRBD2 | TRBV7-2 | TGTGCCAGCAGCTCTATAGCGGGAGTGCCAGATACGCAGTATTTT | CASSSIAGVPDTQYF
few | TRBJ1-2 | NA | TRBV30 | TGTGCCTGGAGTGTACGAGGGAACGGTGGCTACACCTTC | CAWSVRGNGGYTF
NA | TRBJ1-1 | TRBD1 | TRBV4-1 | TGCGCCAGCAATCACCCGGGACAGGGTGACACTGAAGCTTTCTTT | CASNHPGQGDTEAFF
NA | TRBJ1-5 | NA | TRBV28 | TGTGCCAGCAGTTTCGTGGCGGGTCTATCCAATCAGCCCCAGCATTTT | CASSFVAGLSNQPQHF
NA | TRBJ1-5 | NA | TRBV6-1 | TGTGCCAGCAGTGAGGTGGTTTGGGCGCGCAATCAGCCCCAGCATTTT | CASSEVVWARNQPQHF
NA | TRBJ1-2 | TRBD1 | TRBV28 | TGTGCCAGCAGTGCATTCCGGGACAGGGGAACGGGCTATGGCTACACCTTC | CASSAFRDRGTGYGYTF
few | TRBJ2-7 | NA | TRBV10-2 | TGCGCCAGCAGTGAAGGAGGCGAGCAGTACTTC | CASSEGGEQYF
NA | TRBJ1-2 | NA | TRBV7-9 | TGTGCCAGCAGCTTAGACGGGGGGGCTCGTGGCTACACCTTC | CASSLDGGARGYTF
NA | TRBJ1-3 | TRBD1 | TRBV7-9 | TGTGCCAGCAGCGCGGGACAGGGACCTTTCTCTGGAAACACCATATATTTT | CASSAGQGPFSGNTIYF
NA | TRBJ1-3 | TRBD1 | TRBV19 | TGTGCCAGTAGTCGGGACAGCCTCAGAAACACCATATATTTT | CASSRDSLRNTIYF
NA | TRBJ2-1 | NA | TRBV24-1 | TGTGCCACCAGTGATACAGGATCAGAAATTTACAATGAGCAGTTCTTC | CATSDTGSEIYNEQFF
NA | TRBJ2-3 | TRBD2 | TRBV19 | TGTGCCAGTAGCCTGGAGCTAGCGGGATGGACAGATACGCAGTATTTT | CASSLELAGWTDTQYF
NA | TRBJ1-5 | NA | TRBV4-1 | TGCGCCAGCAGCCAATCGTCGGGGGGTAATCAGCCCCAGCATTTT | CASSQSSGGNQPQHF
NA | TRBJ2-7 | NA | TRBV7-9 | TGTGCCAGCAGCCTCTCCGGGACACTCTCCTACGAGCAGTACTTC | CASSLSGTLSYEQYF
once | TRBJ2-1 | TRBD2 | TRBV5-1 | TGCGCCAGCAGCTTGTGGCTAGCGGGGGGAATCTCCTACAATGAGCAGTTCTTC | CASSLWLAGGISYNEQFF
NA | TRBJ2-3 | NA | TRBV3-1/TRBV3-2 | TGTGCCAGCAGCCAAGATGAAGTGGCTCCCACGCAGTATTTT | CASSQDEVAPTQYF
NA | TRBJ1-2 | NA | TRBV4-1 | TGCGCCAGCAGCCAAGATGGGGGGATCTATGGCTACACCTTC | CASSQDGGIYGYTF
NA | TRBJ1-6 | NA | TRBV6-2/TRBV6-3 | TGTGCCAGCAGCTTTGACATGGTTAACGATTTTTCCTATAATTCACCCCTCCACTTT | CASSFDMVNDFSYNSPLHF
NA | TRBJ2-5 | TRBD2 | TRBV7-3 | TGTGCCAGCAGCTTGATGCGGGAGAAGGGGGAGACCCAGTACTTC | CASSLMREKGETQYF
NA | TRBJ1-1 | TRBD1 | TRBV27 | TGTGCCAGCAGTTCGTACAGGGGCAGCACTGAAGCTTTCTTT | CASSSYRGSTEAFF
NA | TRBJ2-3 | TRBD2 | TRBV20-1 | TGCAGTGCTAGTCCGACTAGCGGGAGGACAGATACGCAGTATTTT | CSASPTSGRTDTQYF
NA | TRBJ1-2 | TRBD1 | TRBV6-5 | TGTGCCGGGGGACAGGGCTATGGCTACACCTTC | CAGGQGYGYTF
NA | TRBJ2-1 | NA | TRBV13 | TGTGCCAGCAGCTTATGGGGAGGGGGAGGAGGCAATGAGCAGTTCTTC | CASSLWGGGGGNEQFF
NA | TRBJ1-3 | NA | TRBV19 | TGTGCCAGTAGTCTCGGGTTGGGAAACACCATATATTTT | CASSLGLGNTIYF
NA | TRBJ1-5 | NA | TRBV18 | TGTGCCAGCTCACGAGCGGGAGGCAGCAATCAGCCCCAGCATTTT | CASSRAGGSNQPQHF
NA | TRBJ2-3 | NA | TRBV28 | TGTGCCAGCAAAAGGGGAATGGTCACAGATACGCAGTATTTT | CASKRGMVTDTQYF
once | TRBJ1-2 | NA | TRBV18 | TGTGCCAGCTCACCCGATCCGACAGCTAACTATGGCTACACCTTC | CASSPDPTANYGYTF
once | TRBJ2-7 | TRBD1 | TRBV6-5 | TGTGCCAGCAGTTACGAGGGGACAGGCGTCTCCTACGAGCAGTACTTC | CASSYEGTGVSYEQYF
NA | TRBJ2-5 | NA | TRBV5-4 | TGTGCCAGCAGCCCGGGGGGCAGAGAGACCCAGTACTTC | CASSPGGRETQYF
NA | TRBJ1-4 | TRBD1 | TRBV10-2 | TGCGCCAGCTTCCGGGACAGGGGAGAAAAACTGTTTTTT | CASFRDRGEKLFF
NA | TRBJ2-3 | TRBD1 | TRBV5-6 | TGTGCCAGCAGCTCGATGACAGGGGGAACAGATACGCAGTATTTT | CASSSMTGGTDTQYF
NA | TRBJ1-2 | NA | TRBV11-2 | TGTGCCAGCAGCCTCCTGGGCAGGTTAAACTATGGCTACACCTTC | CASSLLGRLNYGYTF
NA | TRBJ2-1 | NA | TRBV2 | TGTGCCAGCAACAACCACCTGGATGAGCAGTTCTTC | CASNNHLDEQFF